Below, one T cell receptor beta chain is given with its context. The method was immunoSEQ multiplex PCR; TCRdb's version includes in-frame clones alone and lacks a portion of them. Of approximately 220,000 clones listed, roughly 89% were seen once; the top ten hold roughly 16%. It was within 2 weeks before study entry that exposed participants met a COVID-19 case. The data were taken from a study of blood T cell repertoires in COVID-19. This clonotype was sampled from a man aged 30 to 45 who had been exposed to COVID-19. The sample taken for sequencing was PBMCs or T cells enriched from blood (not recorded which).

This CDR3 reads CASSSGAFRDRDTEAFF. The CDR3 nucleotides read TGTGCCAGCAGCTCCGGGGCCTTCCGGGACAGGGACACTGAAGCTTTCTTT. The chain is built from TRBV7-6 and TRBJ1-1; 9 bases match TRBD1. Germline V gene data show CDR1 as SGHVS and CDR2 as FNYEAQ. There are 17 residues in the CDR3. V trimming: 4 bases; J trimming: 3 bases; junction bases outside the gene matches: 12. Based on the CDR3 plus reference TRBV7-6 and TRBJ1-1, the full variable domain is GAGVSQSPRYKVTKRGQDVALRCDPISGHVSLYWYRQALGQGPEFLTYFNYEAQQDKSGLPNDRFSAERPEGSISTLTIQRTEQRDSAMYRCASSSGAFRDRDTEAFFGQGTRLTVV.